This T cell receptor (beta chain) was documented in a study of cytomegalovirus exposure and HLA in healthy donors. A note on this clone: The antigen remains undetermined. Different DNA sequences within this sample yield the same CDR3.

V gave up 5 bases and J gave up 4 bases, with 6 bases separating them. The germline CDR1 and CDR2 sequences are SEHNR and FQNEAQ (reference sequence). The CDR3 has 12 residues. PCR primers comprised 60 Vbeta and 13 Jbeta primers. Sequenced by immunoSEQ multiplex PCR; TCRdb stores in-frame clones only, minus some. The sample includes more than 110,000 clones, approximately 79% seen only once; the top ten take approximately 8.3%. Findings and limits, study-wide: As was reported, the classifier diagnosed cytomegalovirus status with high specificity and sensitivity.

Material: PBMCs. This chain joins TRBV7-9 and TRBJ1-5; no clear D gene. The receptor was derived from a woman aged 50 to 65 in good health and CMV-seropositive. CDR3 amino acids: CASSRGNQPQHF. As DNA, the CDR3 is TGTGCCAGCAGCCGCGGGAATCAGCCCCAGCATTTT.